These T cell receptor beta chains were read from a single sample in a study of blood T cell repertoires in COVID-19. Clones were sequenced by immunoSEQ multiplex PCR, and TCRdb holds only the in-frame ones, with some missing. The sample includes 150,000 to 200,000 clones, over 65% seen only once; the top ten take around 3%. The sample comprised peripheral blood. The receptors derive from a woman aged 80 or older with acute or convalescent COVID-19. Both conserved end residues are part of each CDR3. The D gene is left open where the match is weak. Size tells how often a clone was seen (once, few, many) or the class of an expanded clone, and some rows leave it out.

d_call j_call v_call clone_size cdr3_nt cdr3_aa
TRBD2 TRBJ2-1 TRBV6-6 - TGTGCCAGCAACGTCGGCGGGAGCTCCTACAATGAGCAGTTCTTC CASNVGGSSYNEQFF
TRBD1 TRBJ1-3 TRBV10-1 - TGCGCCAGCAGTGACGGACAGGGCCGAATCTCTGGAAACACCATATATTTT CASSDGQGRISGNTIYF
- TRBJ1-5 TRBV27 - TGTGCCAGCAGTTTAATTTCAGGGGCTGGCAATCAGCCCCAGCATTTT CASSLISGAGNQPQHF
- TRBJ2-3 TRBV27 few TGTGCCAGCAGTTTAGGGCCCACGCAGTATTTT CASSLGPTQYF
TRBD1 TRBJ2-4 TRBV19 - TGTGCCAGTAGTATCGGGACAGGGGGCTTAGCCAAAAACATTCAGTACTTC CASSIGTGGLAKNIQYF
- TRBJ2-1 TRBV28 - TGTGCCAGCAGTTTGGTGGACTGGAGCTCCTACAATGAGCAGTTCTTC CASSLVDWSSYNEQFF
TRBD1 TRBJ2-3 TRBV2 - TGTGCCAGCACGAGGACAGGGCGCACAGATACGCAGTATTTT CASTRTGRTDTQYF
TRBD1 TRBJ2-7 TRBV28 - TGTGCCAGCACTCCGGGACAGGGGATTTACGAGCAGTACTTC CASTPGQGIYEQYF
- TRBJ2-7 TRBV5-1 - TGCGCCAGCCGGGACTTACGAGCCTACGAGCAGTACTTC CASRDLRAYEQYF
- TRBJ1-6 TRBV5-1 many TGCGCCAGCAGCTTGGAGGGGTATTCAAGCTCACCCCTCCACTTT CASSLEGYSSSPLHF
- TRBJ2-5 TRBV14 - TGTGCCAGCAGCCAAGATGCCCAGGGAGGGACCCAGTACTTC CASSQDAQGGTQYF
- TRBJ2-5 TRBV20-1 once TGCAGTGCTAGTTTAGCGGAGAATATAGGGACCCAGTACTTC CSASLAENIGTQYF
- TRBJ1-2 TRBV15 - TGTGCCACCAGCAGAGAGGCGGCAGAGAACTATGGCTACACCTTC CATSREAAENYGYTF
TRBD1 TRBJ1-2 TRBV28 - TGTGCCAGCACGAGTCCGGGACAGGGGGCTCGCTATGGCTACACCTTC CASTSPGQGARYGYTF
TRBD1 TRBJ1-1 TRBV5-1 - TGCGCCAGCAGAACGACAGGGTCTGAAGCTTTCTTT CASRTTGSEAFF
- TRBJ2-4 TRBV7-9 - TGTGCCAGCAGCTTAGGTACAGCAGCCAAAAACATTCAGTACTTC CASSLGTAAKNIQYF
TRBD1 TRBJ2-5 TRBV5-1 - TGCGCCAGCAGCTTGGGCGACAGGGGAGGAGAGACCCAGTACTTC CASSLGDRGGETQYF
TRBD1 TRBJ2-7 TRBV27 - TGTGCCAGCAGTTCGCTGGGACAGGGGGGATACGAGCAGTACTTC CASSSLGQGGYEQYF
TRBD1 TRBJ1-5 TRBV5-5 once TGTGCCAGCAGCCCGGGACAGACTAATCAGCCCCAGCATTTT CASSPGQTNQPQHF
TRBD2 TRBJ2-1 TRBV18 few TGTGCCAGCTCACCGAGCCCCGACGGGAGGGAGTTCTTC CASSPSPDGREFF
TRBD1 TRBJ1-1 TRBV28 - TGTGCCAGCAGTTTATCGGCAGGGGGCGCCGGCGAAGCTTTCTTT CASSLSAGGAGEAFF
- TRBJ2-4 TRBV5-5 - TGTGCCAGCAGCTTGCATCGGACAGATGGGAACATTCAGTACTTC CASSLHRTDGNIQYF
TRBD1 TRBJ1-5 TRBV27 - TGTGCCAGCAGTTTTTCAGGACAGGGATTCAATCAGCCCCAGCATTTT CASSFSGQGFNQPQHF
TRBD2 TRBJ2-1 TRBV3-1/TRBV3-2 - TGTGCCAGCAGCCCCCAAGCGGGAGCCTACAATGAGCAGTTCTTC CASSPQAGAYNEQFF
- TRBJ1-3 TRBV5-8 - TGTGCCAGCAGCTTAGAGTTTTATACTGGAAACACCATATATTTT CASSLEFYTGNTIYF
TRBD2 TRBJ2-7 TRBV28 - TGTGCCAGCAGGGGGGGGACCTACGAGCAGTACTTC CASRGGTYEQYF
TRBD2 TRBJ2-3 TRBV2 - TGTGCCAGCAAAGACTTGGGACTAGCTTCAGATACGCAGTATTTT CASKDLGLASDTQYF
- TRBJ1-3 TRBV27 - TGTGCCAGCAGTCCCCACCCGGACAGCTCTGGAAACACCATATATTTT CASSPHPDSSGNTIYF
- TRBJ2-7 TRBV7-9 - TGTGCCAGCAGCCCGAGGACGACTACCTACGAGCAGTACTTC CASSPRTTTYEQYF
- TRBJ2-3 TRBV14 medium-sized TGTGCCAGCAGCTTATTCACAGATACGCAGTATTTT CASSLFTDTQYF
TRBD2 TRBJ2-2 TRBV28 - TGTGCCAGCAGTTTATCTTTTCCGGGACTAGCGGGAGGGCCGGTCACCGGGGAGCTGTTTTTT CASSLSFPGLAGGPVTGELFF
- TRBJ1-2 TRBV5-6 once TGTGCCAGCAGCACCGGCGGGAACTATGGCTACACCTTC CASSTGGNYGYTF
TRBD1 TRBJ2-2 TRBV24-1 - TGTGCCACCAGGGGGACAGGGACGAACACCGGGGAGCTGTTTTTT CATRGTGTNTGELFF
- TRBJ2-7 TRBV10-3 - TGTGCCATCAGTGCGTCAGGGGCTTACTCCTACGAGCAGTACTTC CAISASGAYSYEQYF
- TRBJ2-6 TRBV13 - TGTGCCAGCAGCTTAGGCTTTGCTGGGGCCAACGTCCTGACTTTC CASSLGFAGANVLTF
TRBD2 TRBJ2-1 TRBV4-3 - TGCGCCAGCAGCCTGACGACTAGCGGGAGCTCCTACAATGAGCAGTTCTTC CASSLTTSGSSYNEQFF
TRBD2 TRBJ2-1 TRBV2 - TGTGCCAGCAGTGACGGGACTAGCGACAATGAGCAGTTCTTC CASSDGTSDNEQFF
TRBD2 TRBJ2-1 TRBV28 - TGTGCCAGCAGTTTAATTCGCGGGAGGGCTCAATACAATGAGCAGTTCTTC CASSLIRGRAQYNEQFF
- TRBJ2-1 TRBV7-8 few TGTGCCAGCAGCTTAGACGGGCGGGCGGATAGTAATGAGCAGTTCTTC CASSLDGRADSNEQFF
TRBD1 TRBJ1-6 TRBV5-1 - TGCGCCAGCAGCTTGGAGGGGGCGCAAATCTATTCACCCCTCCACTTT CASSLEGAQIYSPLHF
TRBD2 TRBJ2-7 TRBV5-4 few TGTGCCAGCAGCTCGGGACTAGCGGGGACCCGGGAGCAGTACTTC CASSSGLAGTREQYF
TRBD1 TRBJ2-7 TRBV6-1 - TGTGCCAGCAGTGAAGCCCCAGGGGGCTACGAGCAGTACTTC CASSEAPGGYEQYF
TRBD2 TRBJ2-7 TRBV4-3 - TGCGCCAGCAGCCAGAGTAGCGGGGGCTCCTACGAGCAGTACTTC CASSQSSGGSYEQYF
- TRBJ1-1 TRBV6-2/TRBV6-3 - TGTGCCAGCACCCCGTGGCAACCGGGCACTGAAGCTTTCTTT CASTPWQPGTEAFF
TRBD1 TRBJ1-5 TRBV30 - TGTGCCTGGAGTAGTTCAGGGGGTCGGCAGCCCCAGCATTTT CAWSSSGGRQPQHF
- TRBJ2-2 TRBV5-6 - TGTGCCAGCAGTCTCAGGGGCAGAGGGGATACCGGGGAGCTGTTTTTT CASSLRGRGDTGELFF
TRBD2 TRBJ2-7 TRBV19 - TGTGCCAGTAGTATCTTCACCGGAGGCGGGAGGGCCTACGAGCAGTACTTC CASSIFTGGGRAYEQYF
TRBD2 TRBJ2-1 TRBV13 - TGTGCCAGCAGCCGGGGACTAGCGGGAGTAAATGAGCAGTTCTTC CASSRGLAGVNEQFF